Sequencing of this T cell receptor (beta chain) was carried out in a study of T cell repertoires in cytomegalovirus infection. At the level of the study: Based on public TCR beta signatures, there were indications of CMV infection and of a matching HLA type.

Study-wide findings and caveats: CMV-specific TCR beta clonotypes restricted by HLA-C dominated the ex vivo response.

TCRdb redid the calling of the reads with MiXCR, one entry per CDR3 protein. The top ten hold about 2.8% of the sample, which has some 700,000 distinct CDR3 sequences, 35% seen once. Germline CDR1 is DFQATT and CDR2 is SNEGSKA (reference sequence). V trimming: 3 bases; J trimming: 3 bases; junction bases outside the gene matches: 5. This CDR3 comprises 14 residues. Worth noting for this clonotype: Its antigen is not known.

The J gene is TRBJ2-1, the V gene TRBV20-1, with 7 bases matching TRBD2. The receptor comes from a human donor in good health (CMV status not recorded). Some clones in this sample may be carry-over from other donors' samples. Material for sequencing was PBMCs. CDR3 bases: TGCAGTGCTAGGGGAGTAGCGGGCTACAATGAGCAGTTCTTC. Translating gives CSARGVAGYNEQFF.